The clone carrying this TCR beta chain was counted between two and nine times. Its antigen is undetermined. The CDR3 runs to 15 residues. In germline, CDR1 is SEHNR, CDR2 FQNEAQ (reference sequence). This record comes from a study of regulatory T cells in long-lasting Graves disease. Overall study results and limits: Having only a small sample size may have limited accuracy.

The time point was: newly diagnosed GD, antithyroid drugs for less than 3 months. PBMCs were the source of the RNA used for TCR sequencing. To make TCR beta libraries, researchers used iRepertoire HTBI primers and Arm-PCR of CDR3 regions. In TCRdb, the multiplex PCR reads were re-called with MiXCR into one record per CDR3 protein. The sample consists of roughly 530,000 distinct CDR3 sequences, about 16% of them appearing once. The same data also went into a second study, on T cells in Graves' hyperthyroidism and ophthalmopathy. Per that study: Most thyroid-expanded clonotypes above 0.001 were also found in blood.

This specimen consisted of peripheral blood mononuclear cells (PBMCs), obtained at new diagnosis, from a patient treated with antithyroid drugs. V gene TRBV7-9 combines with J gene TRBJ2-3; TRBD2 matches at 9 bases. This clonotype originated in a woman aged 40-65 years with Graves disease. CDR3: CASLRTAGGPDTQYF. The CDR3, as DNA: TGTGCGAGTCTCCGGACAGCGGGGGGCCCAGATACGCAGTATTTT. Filled out from reference TRBV7-9 and TRBJ2-3, the complete variable domain reads DTGVSQNPRHKITKRGQNVTFRCDPISEHNRLYWYRQTLGQGPEFLTYFQNEAQLEKSRLLSDRFSAERPKGSFSTLEIQRTEQGDSAMYLCASLRTAGGPDTQYFGPGTRLTVL.